This TCR beta chain was recovered during a study of blood T cell repertoires in COVID-19. Study summary: Samples came from the United States, Italy and Spain, spanning acute and convalescent COVID-19. PBMCs, B-cell-depleted T cells, or T cells provided the cDNA or gDNA that made up the material.

Clones were sequenced by immunoSEQ multiplex PCR, and TCRdb holds only the in-frame ones, with some missing. The data contain fewer than 300,000 clones, approximately 91% of them singletons. Germline V gene data show CDR1 as MNHEY and CDR2 as SVGAGI. CDR3 size: 12 residues. V was clipped by 6 bases and J by 3 bases, with 9 bases between them. Seattle cases were enrolled at active infection and followed longitudinally. Sequenced input: peripheral blood. This receptor was obtained from a woman aged 25-40 years with COVID-19, enrolled during active disease. V usage is TRBV6-5 and J usage is TRBJ2-7; unclear D gene. This CDR3 is CASSATSYEQYF. CDR3 bases: TGTGCCAGCAGCGCGACAAGCTACGAGCAGTACTTC.